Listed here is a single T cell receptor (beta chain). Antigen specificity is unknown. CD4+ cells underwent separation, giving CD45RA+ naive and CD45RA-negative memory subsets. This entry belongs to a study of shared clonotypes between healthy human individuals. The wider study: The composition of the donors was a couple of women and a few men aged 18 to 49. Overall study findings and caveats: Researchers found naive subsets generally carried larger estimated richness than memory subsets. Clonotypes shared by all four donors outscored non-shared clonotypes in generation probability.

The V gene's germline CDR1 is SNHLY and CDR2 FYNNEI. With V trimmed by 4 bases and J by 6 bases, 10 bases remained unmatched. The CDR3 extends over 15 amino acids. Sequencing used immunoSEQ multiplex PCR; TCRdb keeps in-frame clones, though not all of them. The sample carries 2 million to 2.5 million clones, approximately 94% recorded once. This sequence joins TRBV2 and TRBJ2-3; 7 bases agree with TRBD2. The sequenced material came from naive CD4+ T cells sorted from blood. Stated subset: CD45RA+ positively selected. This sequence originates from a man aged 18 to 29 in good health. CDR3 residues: CASSARDYLRDTQYF. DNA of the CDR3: TGTGCCAGCAGTGCCCGGGACTACTTAAGGGATACGCAGTATTTT.